Following are 2 T cell receptor beta chains from one sample sequenced in a study of blood T cell repertoires in COVID-19. Clones were read by immunoSEQ multiplex PCR, and TCRdb kept only the in-frame ones, dropping some. The repertoire holds about 110,000 clones, with about nine tenths as singletons. The sequencing input was peripheral blood. These receptor sequences come from a woman aged 45-65 years with acute or convalescent COVID-19.

The V gene is TRBV5-1, the J gene TRBJ2-3; D is perhaps TRBD2 (5 bases). V dropped 0 bases and J dropped 3 bases, with 8 bases sitting between them. Germline CDR1 reads SGHRS; CDR2 reads YFSETQ. The CDR3 spans 14 residues. The CDR3 reads CASSLEGSTDTQYF. In DNA form, the CDR3 reads TGCGCCAGCAGCTTGGAAGGGAGTACAGATACGCAGTATTTT.

V gene TRBV19 combines with J gene TRBJ2-1; tentative D call: TRBD2 (6 bases). V shed 4 bases and J shed 7 bases, with 14 bases lying between them. Germline V CDR1 and CDR2: LNHDA, SQIVND (reference sequence). The CDR3 extends over 14 amino acids. For the CDR3, the DNA is TGTGCCAGTAGTAGGAGGGGTTTGCCGAATGAGCAGTTCTTC. Amino acid sequence: CASSRRGLPNEQFF.